These 5 T cell receptor beta chains came from one sample sequenced in a study of PD-L1 blockade in urothelial cancer. TCRdb keeps only in-frame clones here, not all; method: immunoSEQ multiplex PCR. The sample yields tens of thousands of clones, roughly 82% seen once. The sequencing used PBMCs, collected around atezolizumab (anti-PD-L1) treatment. These receptors all come from a man between 65 and 80 years old with urothelial cancer.

This sequence joins TRBV6-5 and TRBJ1-2; no firm D call. From germline, CDR1 is MNHEY and CDR2 SVGAGI. The CDR3 is 11 residues long. V lost 8 bases, J lost 7 bases, and 11 bases lay in between. The CDR3, as DNA: TGTGCCAGCTCGGGAGGGCTTGGCTACACCTTC. Protein product: CASSGGLGYTF.

The chain employs TRBV19 and TRBJ2-3; possible D gene TRBD2, 5 bases. The CDR3 is 11 residues long. V was trimmed by 8 bases and J by 6 bases, leaving 9 bases between them. Germline V gene data show CDR1 as LNHDA and CDR2 as SQIVND (reference sequence). The CDR3 region is CASGGSDTQYF. The CDR3 DNA reads as TGTGCCAGTGGAGGTTCGGATACGCAGTATTTT.

The chain recombines TRBV29-1 with TRBJ2-5, with 9 bases fitting TRBD1. The CDR3 extends over 14 amino acids. Germline V gene data show CDR1 as SQVTM and CDR2 as ANQGSEA. V dropped 6 bases and J dropped 5; count of bases not matched to a gene: 10. Here the CDR3 DNA reads TGCAGCGTAGTGGGACAGGGAGAGGTCGAGACCCAGTACTTC. Amino acid sequence: CSVVGQGEVETQYF.

In its sample, this clone was seen once. The chain is built from TRBV11-1 and TRBJ2-3; the match to TRBD2 covers 8 bases. Germline V gene lookup returns CDR1 SGHAT and CDR2 FQDESV (reference sequence). The CDR3 sequence is 15 residues long. Germline trimming cut 7 bases from V and 3 bases from J; bases unmatched to any gene: 9. The CDR3 spells CASNSGGGQTDTQYF. The CDR3, as DNA: TGTGCCAGCAACTCCGGGGGGGGCCAGACAGATACGCAGTATTTT.

This sequence joins TRBV18 and TRBJ2-7; a weak D match, TRBD1 (6 bases). Germline-derived CDR1 and CDR2 are KGHSH and LQKENI. Trimming took 3 bases from V and 3 from J, leaving 15 bases between them. This CDR3 spans 15 amino acids. CDR3 loop: CASSPGTSRHYEQYF. Here the CDR3 DNA reads TGTGCCAGCTCACCTGGGACATCACGCCACTACGAGCAGTACTTC. Looking up the rest from reference TRBV18 and TRBJ2-7 gives the full variable domain: NAGVMQNPRHLVRRRGQEARLRCSPMKGHSHVYWYRQLPEEGLKFMVYLQKENIIDESGMPKERFSAEFPKEGPSILRIQQVVRGDSAAYFCASSPGTSRHYEQYFGPGTRLTVT.